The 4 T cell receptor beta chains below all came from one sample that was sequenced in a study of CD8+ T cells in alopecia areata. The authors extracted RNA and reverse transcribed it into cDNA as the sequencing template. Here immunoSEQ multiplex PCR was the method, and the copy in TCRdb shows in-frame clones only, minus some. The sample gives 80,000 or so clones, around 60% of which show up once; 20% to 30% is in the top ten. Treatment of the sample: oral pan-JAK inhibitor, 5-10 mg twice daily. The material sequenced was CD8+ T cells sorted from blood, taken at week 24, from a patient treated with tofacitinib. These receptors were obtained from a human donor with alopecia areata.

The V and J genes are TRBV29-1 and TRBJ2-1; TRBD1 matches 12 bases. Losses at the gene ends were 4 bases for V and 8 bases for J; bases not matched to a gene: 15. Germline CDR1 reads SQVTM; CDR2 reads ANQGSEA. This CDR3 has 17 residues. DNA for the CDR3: TGCAGCGTTGTGGGGGACAGGGGGCTAGCGGGAGTCCATGAGCAGTTCTTC. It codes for CSVVGDRGLAGVHEQFF.

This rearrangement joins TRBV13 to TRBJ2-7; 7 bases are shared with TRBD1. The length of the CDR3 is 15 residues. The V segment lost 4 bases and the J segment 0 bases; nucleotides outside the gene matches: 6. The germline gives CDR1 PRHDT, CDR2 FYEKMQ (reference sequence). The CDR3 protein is CASSSDRTISYEQYF. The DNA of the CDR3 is TGTGCCAGCAGCTCGGACAGGACGATCTCCTACGAGCAGTACTTC.

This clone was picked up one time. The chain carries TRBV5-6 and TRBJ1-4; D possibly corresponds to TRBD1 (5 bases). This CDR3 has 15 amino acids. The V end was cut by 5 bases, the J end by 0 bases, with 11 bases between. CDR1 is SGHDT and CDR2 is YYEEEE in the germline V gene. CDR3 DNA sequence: TGTGCCAGCAGAACCCGGGACGCAACTAATGAAAAACTGTTTTTT. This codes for CASRTRDATNEKLFF.

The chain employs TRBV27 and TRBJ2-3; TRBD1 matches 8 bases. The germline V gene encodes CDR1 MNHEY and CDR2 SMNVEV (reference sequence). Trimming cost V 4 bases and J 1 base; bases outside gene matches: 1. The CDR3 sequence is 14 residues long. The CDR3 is CASSSGQGTDTQYF. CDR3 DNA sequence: TGTGCCAGCAGTTCGGGACAGGGCACAGATACGCAGTATTTT.